This T cell receptor (beta chain) emerged from a study of blood T cell repertoires in COVID-19. Germline CDR1 and CDR2: SGDLS and YYNGEE. With 3 bases clipped from V and 1 base from J, the junction kept 7 bases outside the gene matches. The CDR3 runs to 16 residues. Adults between roughly 18 and 89 years of age took part from 20 to 25 US areas. Sequencing used immunoSEQ multiplex PCR; TCRdb keeps in-frame clones, though not all of them. Here the sample spans approximately 120,000 clones, roughly 80% being singletons. The chain is built from TRBV9 and TRBJ2-3; 8 nucleotides line up with TRBD2. Sequencing was performed on PBMCs or T cells enriched from blood (not recorded which). The sequence was collected from a man aged 30-40 years who had recovered from COVID-19. In DNA form, the CDR3 reads TGTGCCAGCAGCGGATCGAGCGGGAGCGGCACAGATACGCAGTATTTT. Translated, it gives CASSGSSGSGTDTQYF.